The 27 T cell receptor beta chains listed next were all sequenced from one sample in a study of cytomegalovirus exposure and HLA in healthy donors (dated by TCRdb to about 2017). Libraries came from the immunoSEQ multiplex PCR assay. For the multiplex PCR, a mixture combining 60 forward primers for TCR Vbeta segments and 13 reverse primers for TCR Jbeta segments was used. The clones in this table, taken by TCRdb from immuneACCESS, are in-frame only. Not every clone is retained; where verified, under half of the shortfall comes from an unresolved V gene, and the cause of the rest is unknown. Counted in this sample were roughly 150,000 clones; about 85% of them appeared once. Jointly, the top ten make up approximately 2.5% of the sample. Sequenced input: PBMCs. The receptors originated from a man aged 30 to 45 in good health and CMV-seropositive.

The chain is built from TRBV6-5 and TRBJ1-1, with a weak D call TRBD1 (5 bases). The CDR3 has 16 residues. Germline-derived CDR1 and CDR2 are MNHEY and SVGAGI. V lost 0 bases and J 0 bases, leaving 11 bases between the germline ends. CDR3 DNA: TGTGCCAGCAGTTACTCGGGAGGCAGGGTGAACACTGAAGCTTTCTTT. It codes for CASSYSGGRVNTEAFF.

This rearrangement joins TRBV18 to TRBJ1-1, with D perhaps TRBD1 (5 bases). From germline, CDR1 is KGHSH and CDR2 LQKENI. The CDR3 is made up of 13 amino acids. Trimming pared 4 bases from V and 4 bases from J, leaving 10 bases between. CDR3 sequence reads: CASSLGGGTEAFF. CDR3 in DNA: TGTGCCAGCTCACTGGGGGGGGGCACTGAAGCTTTCTTT.

The J gene is TRBJ2-1, the V gene TRBV27; TRBD1 matches 10 bases. CDR1 is MNHEY and CDR2 is SMNVEV in the germline V gene (reference sequence). There are 15 residues in the CDR3. V dropped 6 bases and J dropped 8; count of bases not matched to a gene: 10. The CDR3 DNA reads TGTGCCAGCAGACTGGGACAGGGGAGGGACCATGAGCAGTTCTTC. It yields the protein CASRLGQGRDHEQFF.

The V and J genes are TRBV19 and TRBJ1-4, with TRBD1 identical over 9 bases. Per germline, CDR1 LNHDA and CDR2 SQIVND (reference sequence). The V gene end was trimmed by 5 bases and the J gene end by 0 bases; junction bases not matched to a gene: 4. This CDR3 region has 16 residues. The DNA of the CDR3 is TGTGCCAGTAGTGATTGGACAGGGGCAACTAATGAAAAACTGTTTTTT. Translating it yields CASSDWTGATNEKLFF. Combining the CDR3 with reference TRBV19 and TRBJ1-4 gives the whole variable domain DGGITQSPKYLFRKEGQNVTLSCEQNLNHDAMYWYRQDPGQGLRLIYYSQIVNDFQKGDIAEGYSVSREKKESFPLTVTSAQKNPTAFYLCASSDWTGATNEKLFFGSGTQLSVL.

The genes are TRBV18 and TRBJ1-6; the match to TRBD1 covers 8 bases. The junction had 6 bases not matched to a gene; V was cut back by 3 bases and J by 8 bases. This CDR3 has 15 residues. Germline-derived CDR1 and CDR2 are KGHSH and LQKENI. The CDR3 coding sequence is TGTGCCAGCTCACCGCTCGGGACAGGAGATTCACCCCTCCACTTT. Protein sequence: CASSPLGTGDSPLHF.

This clone appeared once. The chain is built from TRBV5-4 and TRBJ2-1; the match to TRBD2 covers 12 bases. Germline-derived CDR1 and CDR2 are SGHNT and YYREEE (reference sequence). The CDR3 runs to 15 residues. Losses at the gene ends were 2 bases for V and 5 bases for J; bases not matched to a gene: 2. The CDR3 here is CASSLRLAGDNEQFF. For the CDR3, the DNA is TGTGCCAGCAGCTTAAGACTAGCGGGGGACAATGAGCAGTTCTTC.

The V gene is TRBV11-2, the J gene TRBJ1-2; TRBD1 aligns across 10 bases. There are 15 residues in the CDR3. Germline CDR1 SGHAT, CDR2 FQNNGV. After removal of 5 bases from V and 6 bases from J, the junction contained 9 bases not matched to a gene. The CDR3 loop reads CASSNAGTGVHGYTF. CDR3 DNA: TGTGCCAGCAGCAACGCCGGGACAGGGGTCCATGGCTACACCTTC. Combining the CDR3 with reference TRBV11-2 and TRBJ1-2 gives the whole variable domain EAGVAQSPRYKIIEKRQSVAFWCNPISGHATLYWYQQILGQGPKLLIQFQNNGVVDDSQLPKDRFSAERLKGVDSTLKIQPAKLEDSAVYLCASSNAGTGVHGYTFGSGTRLTVV.

V gene TRBV7-6 combines with J gene TRBJ1-5; D call uncertain. The germline CDR1 and CDR2 sequences are SGHVS and FNYEAQ. Trimming shortened V by 1 base and J by 2 bases, and 18 bases separated the two germline ends. The CDR3 length is 18 residues. The CDR3 coding sequence is TGTGCCAGCAGCTTAGACGGTTTTGGCCCTCGGGGCAATCAGCCCCAGCATTTT. This sequence encodes CASSLDGFGPRGNQPQHF.

The gene calls are TRBV5-4 and TRBJ1-2, with a possible D match to TRBD1 (6 bases). The V end was cut by 4 bases, the J end by 5 bases, with 15 bases between. This CDR3 is 14 amino acids long. Germline V gene sequence: CDR1 SGHNT, CDR2 YYREEE (reference sequence). The CDR3: CASSTAGGGYGYTF. The CDR3 nucleotides are TGTGCCAGCAGCACCGCGGGGGGCGGTTATGGCTACACCTTC.

CDR3 sequence (DNA): TGTGCCAGTAGTATTTCCGAGGTGGAGACCCAGTACTTC. Translating gives CASSISEVETQYF. The rearrangement joins TRBV19 to TRBJ2-5, with D unresolved. CDR3 size: 13 residues. The V end lost 3 bases, the J end lost 5 bases, and 10 bases lay between the germline ends. Germline V gene data show CDR1 as LNHDA and CDR2 as SQIVND (reference sequence).

Concerning this clone itself: One junction end disagrees with the germline gene, perhaps due to a read error. The chain has TRBV7-2 and TRBJ2-3; 7 positions agree with TRBD2. This CDR3 is built from 16 residues. The germline CDR1 and CDR2 sequences are SGHTA and FQGNSA. CDR3 nucleotides: TGTGCCAGCAGCCTAGCACTAGCGCGCTGGTCAGATACGCAGTATTTT. This sequence encodes CASSLALARWSDTQYF.

The gene calls are TRBV7-6 and TRBJ2-1, with 12 bases fitting TRBD2. This CDR3 is built from 15 residues. Trimming cost V 5 bases and J 2 bases; bases outside gene matches: 1. CDR1 is SGHVS, CDR2 FNYEAQ, per germline. CDR3 protein: CASSPSGRAYNEQFF. CDR3 DNA: TGTGCCAGCAGCCCTAGCGGGAGGGCCTACAATGAGCAGTTCTTC.

The chain joins TRBV2 to TRBJ2-1, with D possibly TRBD1 on 5 matching bases. Germline lookup yields CDR1 SNHLY and CDR2 FYNNEI. The CDR3 loop spans 14 amino acids. The V end was cut by 4 bases, the J end by 2 bases, with 9 bases between. CDR3 residues: CASSVSRAYNEQFF. The CDR3 DNA reads TGTGCCAGCAGTGTTTCCAGGGCCTACAATGAGCAGTTCTTC.

The gene calls are TRBV5-6 and TRBJ2-1; 11 positions agree with TRBD2. Trimming took 3 bases from V and 7 from J; bases not matched to a gene: 0. This CDR3 spans 13 amino acids. Germline-derived CDR1 and CDR2 are SGHDT and YYEEEE. This CDR3 is CASSWTSGNEQFF. DNA for the CDR3: TGTGCCAGCAGCTGGACTAGCGGGAATGAGCAGTTCTTC.

This clone was observed a single time. The J gene is TRBJ2-1, the V gene TRBV10-2; 7 nucleotides line up with TRBD1. V lost 4 bases to trimming and J lost 3 bases; unmatched junction nucleotides: 6. Germline CDR1 is WSHSY and CDR2 is SAAADI. The CDR3 is made up of 15 amino acids. CDR3 residues: CASSVRQGYYNEQFF. The CDR3 DNA reads TGCGCCAGCAGTGTTAGACAGGGTTACTACAATGAGCAGTTCTTC.

The rearrangement joins TRBV18 to TRBJ2-5; perhaps TRBD1 as D (5 bases). The CDR3 has 13 amino acids. The germline gives CDR1 KGHSH, CDR2 LQKENI. V lost 4 bases and J 4 bases, leaving 10 bases between the germline ends. CDR3 DNA sequence: TGTGCCAGCTCACGCGACAGAATAGAGACCCAGTACTTC. Protein sequence: CASSRDRIETQYF.

V and J are TRBV14 and TRBJ1-1, with no clear D. From germline, CDR1 is SGHDN and CDR2 FVKESK. The CDR3 loop spans 14 amino acids. V was cut by 4 bases and J by 6 bases, with 15 bases left in between. The DNA of the CDR3 is TGTGCCAGCAGCCGCCTGGGGAGGGAAGCTGAAGCTTTCTTT. This translates into CASSRLGREAEAFF.

The chain recombines TRBV5-1 with TRBJ1-1; tentatively, D is TRBD1 (6 bases). The germline CDR1 and CDR2 sequences are SGHRS and YFSETQ. The CDR3 extends over 14 amino acids. V was clipped by 7 bases and J by 1 base, with 14 bases between them. The CDR3 DNA is TGCGCCAGCGAATCTGGGACACCGAACACTGAAGCTTTCTTT. As protein: CASESGTPNTEAFF.

This rearrangement joins TRBV10-2 to TRBJ1-2, with 7 bases lining up with TRBD1. The CDR3 contains 14 residues. Trimming cost V 8 bases and J 3 bases; bases outside gene matches: 9. Germline-derived CDR1 and CDR2 are WSHSY and SAAADI. CDR3 in DNA: TGCGCCAGCTCAAGGGCAGGGGGTGACTATGGCTACACCTTC. It translates to CASSRAGGDYGYTF.

This clone has a handful of counts. This chain connects TRBV21-1 to TRBJ1-2. TRBV21-1 is described as a pseudogene. CDR3 length: 14 residues. For the CDR3, the DNA is TGTGCCAGCAGCAAAGCTCGGGGGATCGATGGCTACACCTTC. Its protein product is CASSKARGIDGYTF.

The chain carries TRBV13 and TRBJ1-1; D possibly corresponds to TRBD1 (5 bases). The length of the CDR3 is 10 residues. Germline CDR1 and CDR2: PRHDT and FYEKMQ (reference sequence). Trimming removed 6 bases at V and 11 bases at J, with 10 bases between. The CDR3 sequence: CASRGGDAFF. In DNA form, the CDR3 reads TGTGCCAGCAGGGGAGGGGATGCTTTCTTT.

The gene calls are TRBV7-2 and TRBJ2-1; tentatively, D is TRBD2 (5 bases). In germline, CDR1 is SGHTA, CDR2 FQGNSA. Trimming cost V 5 bases and J 5 bases, with 10 bases left between them. The CDR3 covers 13 residues. In DNA, the CDR3 is TGTGCCAGCAGCGAGGACTTTAACAATGAGCAGTTCTTC. Encoded protein: CASSEDFNNEQFF.

The chain joins TRBV29-1 to TRBJ2-1; 8 bases align to TRBD2. CDR1 is SQVTM and CDR2 is ANQGSEA in the germline V gene. Unmatched junction bases numbered 1, after V lost 3 bases and J lost 0 bases. The CDR3 sequence is 14 residues long. CDR3 residues: CSVDSGTSYNEQFF. The CDR3 bases are TGCAGCGTTGATAGCGGGACCTCCTACAATGAGCAGTTCTTC.

The CDR3 here is CASIPGAGQGGYGYTF. DNA of the CDR3: TGTGCCAGCATCCCCGGGGCGGGACAGGGGGGCTATGGCTACACCTTC. This chain uses TRBV11-2 with TRBJ1-2, with 11 bases lining up with TRBD1. This CDR3 has 16 residues. The germline V gene has CDR1 SGHAT and CDR2 FQNNGV. The junction had 11 bases not matched to a gene; V was cut back by 7 bases and J by 4 bases. Using reference TRBV11-2 and TRBJ1-2 for the parts outside the CDR3, the full variable domain is EAGVAQSPRYKIIEKRQSVAFWCNPISGHATLYWYQQILGQGPKLLIQFQNNGVVDDSQLPKDRFSAERLKGVDSTLKIQPAKLEDSAVYLCASIPGAGQGGYGYTFGSGTRLTVV.

This clone was seen more than once but under ten times. This chain joins TRBV6-1 and TRBJ2-2; 9 nucleotides line up with TRBD1. V was clipped by 4 bases and J by 4 bases; unmatched bases: 4. CDR1 and CDR2 from the germline V gene are MNHNS and SASEGT. The CDR3 runs to 15 residues. CDR3 loop: CASSARTGATGELFF. The CDR3 region has the DNA TGTGCCAGCAGTGCAAGGACAGGGGCCACCGGGGAGCTGTTTTTT.

This chain uses TRBV10-2 with TRBJ2-7; possible D gene TRBD2, 6 bases. The CDR3 length is 18 residues. Germline V lookup: CDR1 WSHSY, CDR2 SAAADI. V lost 2 bases, J lost 2 bases, and 22 bases lay in between. For the CDR3, the DNA is TGCGCCAGCAGTGAGCGCGGAGGGAAAGGCCCGCGGCCCTACGAGCAGTACTTC. It yields the protein CASSERGGKGPRPYEQYF.

The CDR3 DNA is TGTGCCAGCAGTTTATCTTCGAGGGGGTTTGGCTACACCTTC. This sequence encodes CASSLSSRGFGYTF. This rearrangement joins TRBV27 to TRBJ1-2, with TRBD1 as a possible D gene (6 bases). Trimming cost V 0 bases and J 7 bases, with 12 bases left between them. This CDR3 region has 14 residues. Looked up from germline, CDR1 is MNHEY and CDR2 is SMNVEV (reference sequence).